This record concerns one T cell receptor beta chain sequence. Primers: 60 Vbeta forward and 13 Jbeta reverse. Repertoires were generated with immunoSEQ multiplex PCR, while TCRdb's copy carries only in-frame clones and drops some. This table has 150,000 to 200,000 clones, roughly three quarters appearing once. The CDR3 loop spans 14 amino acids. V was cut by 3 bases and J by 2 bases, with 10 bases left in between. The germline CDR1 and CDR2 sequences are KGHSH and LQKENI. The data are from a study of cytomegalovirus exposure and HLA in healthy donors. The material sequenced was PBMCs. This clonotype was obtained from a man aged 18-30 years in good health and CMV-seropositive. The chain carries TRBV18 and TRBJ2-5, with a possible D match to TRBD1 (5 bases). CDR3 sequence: CASSPIDSQETQYF. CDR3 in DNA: TGTGCCAGCTCACCTATAGACAGTCAAGAGACCCAGTACTTC.